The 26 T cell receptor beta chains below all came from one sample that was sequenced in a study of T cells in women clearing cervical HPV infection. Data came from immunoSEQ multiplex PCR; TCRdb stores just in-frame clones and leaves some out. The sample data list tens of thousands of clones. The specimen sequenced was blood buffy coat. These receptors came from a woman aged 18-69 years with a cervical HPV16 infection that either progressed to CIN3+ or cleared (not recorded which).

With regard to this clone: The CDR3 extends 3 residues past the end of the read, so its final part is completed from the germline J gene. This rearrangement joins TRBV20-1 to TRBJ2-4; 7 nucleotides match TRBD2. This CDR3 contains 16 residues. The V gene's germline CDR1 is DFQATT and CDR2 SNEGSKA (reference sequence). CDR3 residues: CSAGSLGGGGGETQYF. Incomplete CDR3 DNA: TGCAGTGCTGGATCCCTTGGGGGGGGAGGTGGGGAGACT.

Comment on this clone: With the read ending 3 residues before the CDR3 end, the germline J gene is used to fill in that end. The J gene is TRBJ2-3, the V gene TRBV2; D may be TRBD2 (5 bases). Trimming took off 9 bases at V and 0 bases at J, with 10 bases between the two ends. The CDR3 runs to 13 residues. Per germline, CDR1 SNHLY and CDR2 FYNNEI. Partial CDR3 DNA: TGTGCCAGACAGACTACCAGCACAGATACG. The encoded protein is CARQTTSTDT. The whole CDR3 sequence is CARQTTSTDTQYF.

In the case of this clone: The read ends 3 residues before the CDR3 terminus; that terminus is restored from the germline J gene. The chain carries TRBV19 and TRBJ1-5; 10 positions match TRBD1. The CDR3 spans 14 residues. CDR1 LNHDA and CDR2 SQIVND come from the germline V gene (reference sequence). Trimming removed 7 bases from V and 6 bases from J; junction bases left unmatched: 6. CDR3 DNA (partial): TGTGCCAGTACCGGGACAGGGGACGGTCAGCCC. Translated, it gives CASTGTGDGQP. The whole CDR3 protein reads CASTGTGDGQPQHF. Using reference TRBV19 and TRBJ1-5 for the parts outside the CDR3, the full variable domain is DGGITQSPKYLFRKEGQNVTLSCEQNLNHDAMYWYRQDPGQGLRLIYYSQIVNDFQKGDIAEGYSVSREKKESFPLTVTSAQKNPTAFYLCASTGTGDGQPQHFGDGTRLSIL.

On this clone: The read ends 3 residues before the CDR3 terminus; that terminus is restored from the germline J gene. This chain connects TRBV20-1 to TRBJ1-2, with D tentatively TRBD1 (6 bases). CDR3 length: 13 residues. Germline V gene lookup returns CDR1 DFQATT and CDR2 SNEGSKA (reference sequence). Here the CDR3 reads CSARVEGGGSYTF. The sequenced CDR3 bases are TGCAGTGCTAGAGTCGAGGGAGGGGGTAGC.

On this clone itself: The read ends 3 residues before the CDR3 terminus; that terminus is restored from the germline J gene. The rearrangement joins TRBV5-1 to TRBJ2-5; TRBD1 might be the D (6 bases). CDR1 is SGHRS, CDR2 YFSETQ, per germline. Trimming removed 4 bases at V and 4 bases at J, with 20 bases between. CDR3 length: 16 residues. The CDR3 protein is CASSIPSGAAGETQYF. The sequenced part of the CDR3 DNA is TGCGCCAGCAGCATACCTTCAGGGGCGGCTGGAGAGACC.

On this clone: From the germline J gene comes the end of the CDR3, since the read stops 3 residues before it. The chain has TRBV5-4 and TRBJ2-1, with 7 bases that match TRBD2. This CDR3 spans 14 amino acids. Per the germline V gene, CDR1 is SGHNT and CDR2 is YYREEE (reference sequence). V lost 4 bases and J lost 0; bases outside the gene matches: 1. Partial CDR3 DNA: TGTGCCAGCAGCCCGGGGGGCTCCTACAATGAG. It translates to CASSPGGSYNE. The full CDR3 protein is CASSPGGSYNEQFF.

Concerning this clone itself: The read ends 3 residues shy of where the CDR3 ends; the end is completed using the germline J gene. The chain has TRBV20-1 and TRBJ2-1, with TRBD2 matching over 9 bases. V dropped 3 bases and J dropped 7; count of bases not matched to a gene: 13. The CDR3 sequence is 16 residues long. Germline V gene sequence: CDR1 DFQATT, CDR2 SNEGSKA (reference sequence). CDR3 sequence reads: CSASEVRLAGPNEQFF. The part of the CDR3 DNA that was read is TGCAGTGCTAGTGAGGTCAGGCTAGCGGGACCAAATGAG.

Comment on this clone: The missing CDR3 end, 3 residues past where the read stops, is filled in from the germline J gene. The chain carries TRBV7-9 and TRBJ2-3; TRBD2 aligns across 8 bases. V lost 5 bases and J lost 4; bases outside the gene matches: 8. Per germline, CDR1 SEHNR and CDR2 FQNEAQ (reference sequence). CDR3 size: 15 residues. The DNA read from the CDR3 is TGTGCCAGCAGCCCACCTAGCGGGTACTCAGATACG. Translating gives CASSPPSGYSDT. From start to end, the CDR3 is CASSPPSGYSDTQYF.

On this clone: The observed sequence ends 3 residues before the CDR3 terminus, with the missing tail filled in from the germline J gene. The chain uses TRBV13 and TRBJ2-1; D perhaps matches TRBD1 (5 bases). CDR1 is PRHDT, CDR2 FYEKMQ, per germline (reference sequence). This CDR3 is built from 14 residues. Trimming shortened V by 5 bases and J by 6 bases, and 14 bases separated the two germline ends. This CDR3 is CASSPSTGSNEQFF. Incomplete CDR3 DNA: TGTGCCAGCAGCCCCTCAACAGGAAGCAATGAG.

The CDR3 DNA, read in part, is TGTGCCAGCAGTTTATCGTCACATATACCCCATGGC. It encodes CASSLSSHIPHG. The CDR3 in full is CASSLSSHIPHGYTF. The V call is TRBV27, the J call TRBJ1-2; D gene uncertain. The observed sequence ends 3 residues before the CDR3 terminus, with the missing tail filled in from the germline J gene. Between the trimmed V and J ends, which lost 0 bases and 6 bases, there was a span of 14 bases. The CDR3 has 15 amino acids. Germline V gives CDR1 MNHEY, CDR2 SMNVEV (reference sequence).

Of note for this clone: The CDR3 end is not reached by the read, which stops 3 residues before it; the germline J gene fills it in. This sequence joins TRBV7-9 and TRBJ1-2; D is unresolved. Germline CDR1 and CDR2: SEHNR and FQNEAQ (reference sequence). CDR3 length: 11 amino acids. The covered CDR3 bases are TGTGCCAGCAGCTCAACAGACGAC. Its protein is CASSSTDD. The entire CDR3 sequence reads CASSSTDDYTF.

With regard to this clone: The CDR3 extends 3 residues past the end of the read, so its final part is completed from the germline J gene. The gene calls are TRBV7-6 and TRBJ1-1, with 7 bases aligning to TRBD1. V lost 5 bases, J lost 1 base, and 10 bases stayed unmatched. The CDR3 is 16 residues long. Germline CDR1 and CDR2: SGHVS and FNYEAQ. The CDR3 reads CASSLGTAQPNTEAFF. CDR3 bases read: TGTGCCAGCAGCCTGGGGACAGCTCAACCGAACACTGAA.

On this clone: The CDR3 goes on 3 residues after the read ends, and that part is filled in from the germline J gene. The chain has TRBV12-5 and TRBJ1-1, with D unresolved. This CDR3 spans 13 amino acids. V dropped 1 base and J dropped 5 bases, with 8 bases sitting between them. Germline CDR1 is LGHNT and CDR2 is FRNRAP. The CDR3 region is CASGLEGGTEAFF. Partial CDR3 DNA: TGTGCTAGTGGTTTGGAGGGTGGAACTGAA. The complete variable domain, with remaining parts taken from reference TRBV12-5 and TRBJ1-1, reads DARVTQTPRHKVTEMGQEVTMRCQPILGHNTVFWYRQTMMQGLELLAYFRNRAPLDDSGMPKDRFSAEMPDATLATLKIQPSEPRDSAVYFCASGLEGGTEAFFGQGTRLTVV.

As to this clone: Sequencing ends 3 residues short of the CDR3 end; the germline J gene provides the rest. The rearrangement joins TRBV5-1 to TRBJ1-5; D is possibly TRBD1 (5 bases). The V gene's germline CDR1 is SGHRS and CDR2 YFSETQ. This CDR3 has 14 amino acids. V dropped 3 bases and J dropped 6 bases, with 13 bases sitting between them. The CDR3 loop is CASSSGTQGQPQHF. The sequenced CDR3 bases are TGCGCCAGCAGCTCCGGGACTCAAGGTCAGCCC.

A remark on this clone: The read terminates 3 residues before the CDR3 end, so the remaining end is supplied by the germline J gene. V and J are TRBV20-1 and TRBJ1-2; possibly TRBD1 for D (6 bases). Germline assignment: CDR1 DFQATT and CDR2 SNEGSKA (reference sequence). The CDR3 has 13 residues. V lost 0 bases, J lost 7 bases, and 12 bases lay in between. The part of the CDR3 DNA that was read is TGCAGTGCTAGAGAGAGGGGGTTTTCTGGC. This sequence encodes CSARERGFSG. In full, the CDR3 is CSARERGFSGYTF.

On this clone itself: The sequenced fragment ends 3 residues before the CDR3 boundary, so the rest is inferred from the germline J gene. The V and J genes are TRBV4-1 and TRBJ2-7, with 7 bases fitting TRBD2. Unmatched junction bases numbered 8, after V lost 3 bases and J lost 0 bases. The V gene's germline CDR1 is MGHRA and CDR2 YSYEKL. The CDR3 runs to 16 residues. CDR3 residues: CASSHVALAVSYEQYF. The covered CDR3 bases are TGCGCCAGCAGCCATGTTGCGCTAGCGGTCTCCTACGAG.

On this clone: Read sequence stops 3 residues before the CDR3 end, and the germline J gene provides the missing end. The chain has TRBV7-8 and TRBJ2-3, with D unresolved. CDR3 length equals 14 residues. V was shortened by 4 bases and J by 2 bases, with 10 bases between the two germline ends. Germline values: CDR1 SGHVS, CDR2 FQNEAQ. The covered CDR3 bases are TGTGCCAGCAGCTCCTTAGCTCCCACAGATACG. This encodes CASSSLAPTDT. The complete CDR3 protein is CASSSLAPTDTQYF.

Partial CDR3 DNA: TGTGCCAGCAGTGGAGTTGAGCGGGGTGGCGGGGAG. Protein: CASSGVERGGGE. The full CDR3 sequence reads CASSGVERGGGELFF. V is TRBV6-1 and J is TRBJ2-2; TRBD2 matches at 7 bases. The read halts 3 residues ahead of the CDR3 end, with the missing end drawn from the germline J gene. The ends lost 4 bases at V and 7 bases at J; junction bases unmatched: 9. The CDR3 consists of 15 residues. The germline gives CDR1 MNHNS, CDR2 SASEGT.

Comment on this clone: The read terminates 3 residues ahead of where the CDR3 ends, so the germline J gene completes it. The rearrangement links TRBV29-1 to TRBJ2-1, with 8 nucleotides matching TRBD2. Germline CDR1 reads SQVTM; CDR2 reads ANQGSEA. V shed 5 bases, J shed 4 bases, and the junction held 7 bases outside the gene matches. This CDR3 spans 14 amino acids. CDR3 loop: CSVTGGAAYNEQFF. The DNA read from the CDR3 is TGCAGCGTTACCGGGGGGGCAGCGTACAATGAG.

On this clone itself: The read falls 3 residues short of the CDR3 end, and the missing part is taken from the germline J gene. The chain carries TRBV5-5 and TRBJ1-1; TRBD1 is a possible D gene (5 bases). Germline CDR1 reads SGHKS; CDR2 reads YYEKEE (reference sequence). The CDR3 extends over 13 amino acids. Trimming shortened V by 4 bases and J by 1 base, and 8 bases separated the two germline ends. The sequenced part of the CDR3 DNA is TGTGCCAGCAGCACTCAGGGGAACACTGAA. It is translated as CASSTQGNTE. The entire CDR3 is CASSTQGNTEAFF.

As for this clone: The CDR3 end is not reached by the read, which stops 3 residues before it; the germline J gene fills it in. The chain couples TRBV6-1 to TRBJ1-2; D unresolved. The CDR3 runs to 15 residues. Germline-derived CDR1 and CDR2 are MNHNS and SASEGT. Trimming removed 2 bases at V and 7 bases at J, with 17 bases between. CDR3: CASSETWTAPSGYTF. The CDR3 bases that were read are TGTGCCAGCAGTGAAACCTGGACTGCCCCTAGTGGC.

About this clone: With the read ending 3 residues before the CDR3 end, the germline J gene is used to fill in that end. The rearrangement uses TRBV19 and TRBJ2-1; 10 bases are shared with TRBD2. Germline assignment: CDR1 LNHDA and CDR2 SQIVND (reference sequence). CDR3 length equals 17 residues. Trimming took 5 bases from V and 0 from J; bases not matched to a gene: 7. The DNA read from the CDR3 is TGTGCCAGTAGTCCCAAGACTAGCGGGCGCTCCTACAATGAG. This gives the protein CASSPKTSGRSYNE. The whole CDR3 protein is CASSPKTSGRSYNEQFF.

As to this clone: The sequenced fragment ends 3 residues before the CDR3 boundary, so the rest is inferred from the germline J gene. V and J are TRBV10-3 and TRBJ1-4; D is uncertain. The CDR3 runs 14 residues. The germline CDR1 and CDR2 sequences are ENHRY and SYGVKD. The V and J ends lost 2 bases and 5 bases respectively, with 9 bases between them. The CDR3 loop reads CAISEGLKNEKLFF. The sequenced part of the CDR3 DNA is TGTGCCATCAGTGAGGGACTGAAGAATGAAAAA.

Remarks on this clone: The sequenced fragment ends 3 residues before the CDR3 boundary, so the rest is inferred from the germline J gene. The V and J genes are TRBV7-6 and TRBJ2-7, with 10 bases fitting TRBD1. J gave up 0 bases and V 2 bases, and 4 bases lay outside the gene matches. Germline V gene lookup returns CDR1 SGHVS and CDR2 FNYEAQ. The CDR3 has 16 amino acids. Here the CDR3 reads CASSLWGTGASYEQYF. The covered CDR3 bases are TGTGCCAGCAGCTTATGGGGGACAGGGGCCTCCTACGAG.

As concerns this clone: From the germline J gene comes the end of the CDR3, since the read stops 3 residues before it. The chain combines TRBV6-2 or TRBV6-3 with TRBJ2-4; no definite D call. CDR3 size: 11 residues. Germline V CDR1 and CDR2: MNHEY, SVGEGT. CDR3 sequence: CASSPPPGQYF. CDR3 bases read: TGTGCCAGCAGTCCCCCGCCGGGT.

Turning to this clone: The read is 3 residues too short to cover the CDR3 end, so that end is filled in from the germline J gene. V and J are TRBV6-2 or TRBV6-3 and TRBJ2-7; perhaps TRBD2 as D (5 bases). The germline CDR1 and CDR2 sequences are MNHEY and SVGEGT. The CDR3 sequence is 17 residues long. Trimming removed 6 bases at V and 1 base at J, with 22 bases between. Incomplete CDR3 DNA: TGTGCCAGCAGATCAGTTACCCGTCCAAGCGGATCCTACGAG. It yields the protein CASRSVTRPSGSYE. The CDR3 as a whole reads CASRSVTRPSGSYEQYF.